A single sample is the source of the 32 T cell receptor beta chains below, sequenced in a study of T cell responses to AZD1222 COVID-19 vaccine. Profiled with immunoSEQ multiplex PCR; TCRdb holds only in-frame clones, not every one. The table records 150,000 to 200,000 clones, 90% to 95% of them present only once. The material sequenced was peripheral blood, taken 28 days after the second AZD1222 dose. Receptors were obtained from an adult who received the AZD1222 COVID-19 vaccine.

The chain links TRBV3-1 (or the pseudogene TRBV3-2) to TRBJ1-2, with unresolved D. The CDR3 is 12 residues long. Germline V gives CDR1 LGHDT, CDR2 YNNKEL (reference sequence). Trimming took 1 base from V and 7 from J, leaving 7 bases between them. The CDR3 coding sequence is TGTGCCAGCAGCCAAGTGAGGAGTGGCTACACCTTC. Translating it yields CASSQVRSGYTF.

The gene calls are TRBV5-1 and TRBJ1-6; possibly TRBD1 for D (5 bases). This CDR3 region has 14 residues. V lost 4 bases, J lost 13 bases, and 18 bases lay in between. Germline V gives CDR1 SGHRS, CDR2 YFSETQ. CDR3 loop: CASSVDTPEGPLHF. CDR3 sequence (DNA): TGCGCCAGCAGCGTGGACACTCCGGAGGGTCCCCTCCACTTT.

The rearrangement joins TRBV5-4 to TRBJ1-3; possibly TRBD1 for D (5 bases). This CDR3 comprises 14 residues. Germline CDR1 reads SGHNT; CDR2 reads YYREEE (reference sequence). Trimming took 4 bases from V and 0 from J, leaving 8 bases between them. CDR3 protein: CASSAGSSGNTIYF. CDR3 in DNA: TGTGCCAGCAGCGCAGGGAGCTCTGGAAACACCATATATTTT.

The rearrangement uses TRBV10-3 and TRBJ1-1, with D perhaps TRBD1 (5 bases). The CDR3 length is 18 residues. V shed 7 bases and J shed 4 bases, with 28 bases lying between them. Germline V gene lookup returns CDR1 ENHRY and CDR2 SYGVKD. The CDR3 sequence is CAITKGAGLLTLGTEAFF. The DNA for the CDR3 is TGTGCCATCACCAAAGGGGCAGGACTACTCACCCTGGGCACTGAAGCTTTCTTT.

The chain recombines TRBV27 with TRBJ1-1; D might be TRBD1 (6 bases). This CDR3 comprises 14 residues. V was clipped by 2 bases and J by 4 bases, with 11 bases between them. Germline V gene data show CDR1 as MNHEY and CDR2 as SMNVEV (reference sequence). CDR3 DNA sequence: TGTGCCAGCAGTTTAGTCAGGGGCGGCACTGAAGCTTTCTTT. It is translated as CASSLVRGGTEAFF.

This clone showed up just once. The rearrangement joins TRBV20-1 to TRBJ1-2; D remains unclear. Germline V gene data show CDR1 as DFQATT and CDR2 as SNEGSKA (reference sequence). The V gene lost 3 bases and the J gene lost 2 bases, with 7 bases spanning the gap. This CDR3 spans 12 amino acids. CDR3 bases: TGCAGTGCTAGTCACGCGAACTATGGCTACACCTTC. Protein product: CSASHANYGYTF.

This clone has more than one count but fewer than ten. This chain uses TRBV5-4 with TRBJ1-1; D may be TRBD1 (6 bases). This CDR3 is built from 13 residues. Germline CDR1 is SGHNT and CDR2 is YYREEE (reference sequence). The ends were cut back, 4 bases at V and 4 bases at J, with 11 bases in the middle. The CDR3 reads CASSQQGLTEAFF. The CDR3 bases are TGTGCCAGCAGCCAACAGGGTCTCACTGAAGCTTTCTTT.

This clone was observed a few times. CDR3 region: CASRASGNSPLHF. The DNA of the CDR3 is TGTGCCAGCAGGGCATCGGGGAATTCACCCCTCCACTTT. The rearrangement joins TRBV12-3 or TRBV12-4 to TRBJ1-6; no clear D. V gave up 6 bases and J gave up 7 bases, with 10 bases separating them. This CDR3 region has 13 residues.

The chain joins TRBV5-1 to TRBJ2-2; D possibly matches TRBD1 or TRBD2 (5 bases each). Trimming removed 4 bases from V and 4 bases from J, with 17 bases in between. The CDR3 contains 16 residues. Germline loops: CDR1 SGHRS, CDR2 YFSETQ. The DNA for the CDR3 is TGCGCCAGCAGCGTTCAGGACACCGGACTCACCGGGGAGCTGTTTTTT. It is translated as CASSVQDTGLTGELFF.

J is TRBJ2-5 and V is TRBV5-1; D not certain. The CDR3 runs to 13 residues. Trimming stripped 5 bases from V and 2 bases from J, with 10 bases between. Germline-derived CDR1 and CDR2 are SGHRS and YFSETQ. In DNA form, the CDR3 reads TGCGCCAGCAGGGCCTCGGCACAAGAGACCCAGTACTTC. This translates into CASRASAQETQYF.

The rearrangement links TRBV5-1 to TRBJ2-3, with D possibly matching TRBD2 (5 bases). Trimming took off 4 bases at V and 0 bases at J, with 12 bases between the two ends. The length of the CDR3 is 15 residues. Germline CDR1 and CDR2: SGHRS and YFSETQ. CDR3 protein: CASSLGLTSTDTQYF. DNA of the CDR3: TGCGCCAGCAGCCTTGGACTGACTAGCACAGATACGCAGTATTTT.

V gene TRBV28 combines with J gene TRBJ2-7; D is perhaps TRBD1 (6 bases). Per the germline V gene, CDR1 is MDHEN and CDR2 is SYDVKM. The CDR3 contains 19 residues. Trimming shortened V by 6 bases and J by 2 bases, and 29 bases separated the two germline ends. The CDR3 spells CASSTSKGDKGRDPYEQYF. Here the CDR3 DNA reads TGTGCCAGCAGCACTTCCAAAGGGGACAAGGGCCGGGATCCCTACGAGCAGTACTTC. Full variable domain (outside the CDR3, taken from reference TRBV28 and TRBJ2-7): DVKVTQSSRYLVKRTGEKVFLECVQDMDHENMFWYRQDPGLGLRLIYFSYDVKMKEKGDIPEGYSVSREKKERFSLILESASTNQTSMYLCASSTSKGDKGRDPYEQYFGPGTRLTVT.

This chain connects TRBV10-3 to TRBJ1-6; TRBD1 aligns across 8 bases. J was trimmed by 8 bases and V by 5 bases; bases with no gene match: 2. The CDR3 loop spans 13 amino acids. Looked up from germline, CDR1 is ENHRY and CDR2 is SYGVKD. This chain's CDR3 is CAISQTGDSPLHF. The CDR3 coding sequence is TGTGCCATCAGTCAGACAGGGGATTCACCCCTCCACTTT.

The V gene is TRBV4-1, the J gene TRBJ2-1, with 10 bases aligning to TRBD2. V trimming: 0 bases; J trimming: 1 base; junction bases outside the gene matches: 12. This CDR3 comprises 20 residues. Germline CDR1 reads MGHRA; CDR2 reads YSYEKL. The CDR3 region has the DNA TGCGCCAGCAGCCAAGATGGATCAGCGGGGGGGCCCGAGTCCTACAATGAGCAGTTCTTC. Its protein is CASSQDGSAGGPESYNEQFF.

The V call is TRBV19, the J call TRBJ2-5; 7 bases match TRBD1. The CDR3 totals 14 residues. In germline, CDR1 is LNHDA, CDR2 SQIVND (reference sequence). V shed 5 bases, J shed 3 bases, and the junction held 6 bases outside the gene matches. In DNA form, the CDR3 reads TGTGCCAGTAGTCAATGGGACAGCAAAGAGACCCAGTACTTC. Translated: CASSQWDSKETQYF.

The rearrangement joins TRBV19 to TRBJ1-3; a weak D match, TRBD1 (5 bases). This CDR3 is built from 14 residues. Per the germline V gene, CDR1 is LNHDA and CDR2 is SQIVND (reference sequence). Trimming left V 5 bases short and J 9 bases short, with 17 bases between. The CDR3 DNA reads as TGTGCCAGTAGTCCGAGACAGCTACGGGGCACCATATATTTT. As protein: CASSPRQLRGTIYF. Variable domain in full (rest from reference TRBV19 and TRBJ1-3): DGGITQSPKYLFRKEGQNVTLSCEQNLNHDAMYWYRQDPGQGLRLIYYSQIVNDFQKGDIAEGYSVSREKKESFPLTVTSAQKNPTAFYLCASSPRQLRGTIYFGEGSWLTVV.

The CDR3 DNA reads TGTGCCAGCAGCCAAGTAGGGTACAATGAGCAGTTCTTC. Amino acid sequence: CASSQVGYNEQFF. The rearrangement links TRBV9 to TRBJ2-1, with no clear D. This CDR3 spans 13 amino acids. V lost 4 bases and J 4 bases, leaving 9 bases between the germline ends. Looked up from germline, CDR1 is SGDLS and CDR2 is YYNGEE.

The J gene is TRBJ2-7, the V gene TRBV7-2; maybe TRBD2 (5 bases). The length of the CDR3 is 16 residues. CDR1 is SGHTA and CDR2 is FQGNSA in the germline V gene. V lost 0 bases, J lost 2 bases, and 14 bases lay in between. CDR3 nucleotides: TGTGCCAGCAGCTTAGCGCTACTTCTCGGGACCTACGAGCAGTACTTC. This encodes CASSLALLLGTYEQYF.

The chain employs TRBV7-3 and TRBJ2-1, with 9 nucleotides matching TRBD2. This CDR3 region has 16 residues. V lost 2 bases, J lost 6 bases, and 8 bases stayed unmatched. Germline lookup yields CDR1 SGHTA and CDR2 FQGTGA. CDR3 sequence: CASSLPGSGGTNEQFF. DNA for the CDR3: TGTGCCAGCAGCTTACCCGGGAGCGGGGGGACCAATGAGCAGTTCTTC. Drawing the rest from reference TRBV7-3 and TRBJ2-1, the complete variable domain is GAGVSQTPSNKVTEKGKYVELRCDPISGHTALYWYRQSLGQGPEFLIYFQGTGAADDSGLPNDRFFAVRPEGSVSTLKIQRTERGDSAVYLCASSLPGSGGTNEQFFGPGTRLTVL.

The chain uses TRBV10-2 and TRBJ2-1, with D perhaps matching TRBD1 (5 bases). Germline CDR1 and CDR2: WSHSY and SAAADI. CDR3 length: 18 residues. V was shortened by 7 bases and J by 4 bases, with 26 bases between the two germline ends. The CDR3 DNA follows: TGCGCCAGCACTGGTGGGGCGGAGACCAACCTCGGGTACAATGAGCAGTTCTTC. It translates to CASTGGAETNLGYNEQFF.

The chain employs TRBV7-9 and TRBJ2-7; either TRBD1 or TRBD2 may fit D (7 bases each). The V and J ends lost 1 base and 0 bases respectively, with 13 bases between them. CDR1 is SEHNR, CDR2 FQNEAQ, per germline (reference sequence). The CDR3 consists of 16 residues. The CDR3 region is CASSLVGGGSSYEQYF. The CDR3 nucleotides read TGTGCCAGCAGCTTAGTAGGGGGCGGGAGCTCCTACGAGCAGTACTTC.

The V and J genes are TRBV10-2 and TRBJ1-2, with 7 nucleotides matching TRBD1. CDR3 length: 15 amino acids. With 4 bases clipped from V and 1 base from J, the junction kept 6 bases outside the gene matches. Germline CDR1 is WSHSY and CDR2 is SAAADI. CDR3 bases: TGCGCCAGCAGTGCCGTGACAGGGAGTAACTATGGCTACACCTTC. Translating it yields CASSAVTGSNYGYTF.

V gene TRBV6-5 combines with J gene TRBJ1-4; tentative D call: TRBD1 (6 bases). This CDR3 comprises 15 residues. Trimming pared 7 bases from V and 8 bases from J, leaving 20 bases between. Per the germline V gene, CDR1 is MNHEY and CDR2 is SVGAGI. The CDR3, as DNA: TGTGCCAGCATCCCCCGCGGGGGGCGAAGAGAAAAACTGTTTTTT. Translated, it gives CASIPRGGRREKLFF.

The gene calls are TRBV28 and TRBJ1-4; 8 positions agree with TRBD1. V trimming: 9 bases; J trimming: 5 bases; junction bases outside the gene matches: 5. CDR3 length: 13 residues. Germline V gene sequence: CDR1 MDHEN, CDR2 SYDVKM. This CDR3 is CASKTGENEKLFF. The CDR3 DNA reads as TGTGCCAGTAAGACAGGGGAGAATGAAAAACTGTTTTTT.

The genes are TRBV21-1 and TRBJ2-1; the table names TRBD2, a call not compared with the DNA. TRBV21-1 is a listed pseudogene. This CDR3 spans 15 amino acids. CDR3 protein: CAFQPREGPYNEQFF. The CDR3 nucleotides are TGTGCCTTCCAACCACGGGAGGGCCCTTACAATGAGCAGTTCTTC.

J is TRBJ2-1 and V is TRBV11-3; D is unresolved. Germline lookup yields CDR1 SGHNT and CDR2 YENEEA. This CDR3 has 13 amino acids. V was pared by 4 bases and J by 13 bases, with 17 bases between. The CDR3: CASSSDRPGRQFF. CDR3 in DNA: TGTGCCAGCAGCTCCGACCGGCCAGGTAGACAGTTCTTC.

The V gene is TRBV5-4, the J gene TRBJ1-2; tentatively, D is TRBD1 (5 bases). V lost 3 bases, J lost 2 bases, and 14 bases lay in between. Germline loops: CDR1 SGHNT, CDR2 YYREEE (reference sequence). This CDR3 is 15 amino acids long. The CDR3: CASSSGARENYGYTF. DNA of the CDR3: TGTGCCAGCAGCTCGGGAGCCAGGGAGAACTATGGCTACACCTTC.

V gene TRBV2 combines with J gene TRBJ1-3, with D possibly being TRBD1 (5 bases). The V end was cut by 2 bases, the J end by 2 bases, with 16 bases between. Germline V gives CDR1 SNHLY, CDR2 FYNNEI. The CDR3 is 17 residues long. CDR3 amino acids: CASSEKGLGETGNTIYF. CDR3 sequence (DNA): TGTGCCAGCAGTGAAAAGGGACTCGGAGAGACTGGAAACACCATATATTTT.

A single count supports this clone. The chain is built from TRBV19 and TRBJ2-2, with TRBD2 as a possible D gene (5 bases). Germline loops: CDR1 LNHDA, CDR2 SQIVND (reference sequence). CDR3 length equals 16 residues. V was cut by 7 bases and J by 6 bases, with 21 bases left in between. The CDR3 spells CASKSSGLRVAGELFF. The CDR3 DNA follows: TGTGCCAGTAAGTCTTCCGGACTCCGTGTTGCCGGGGAGCTGTTTTTT. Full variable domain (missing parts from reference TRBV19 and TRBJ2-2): DGGITQSPKYLFRKEGQNVTLSCEQNLNHDAMYWYRQDPGQGLRLIYYSQIVNDFQKGDIAEGYSVSREKKESFPLTVTSAQKNPTAFYLCASKSSGLRVAGELFFGEGSRLTVL.

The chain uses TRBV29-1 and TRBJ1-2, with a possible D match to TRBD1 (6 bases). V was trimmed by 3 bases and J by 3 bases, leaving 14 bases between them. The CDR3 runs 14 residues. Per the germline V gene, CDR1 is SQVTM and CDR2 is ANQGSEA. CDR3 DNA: TGCAGCGTTGACCACACAGGGCTCGACTATGGCTACACCTTC. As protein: CSVDHTGLDYGYTF.

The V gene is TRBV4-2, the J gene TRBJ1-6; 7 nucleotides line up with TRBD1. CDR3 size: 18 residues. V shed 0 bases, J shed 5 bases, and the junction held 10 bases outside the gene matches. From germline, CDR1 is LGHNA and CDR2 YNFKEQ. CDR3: CASSQDPPRGENNSPLHF. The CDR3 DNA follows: TGTGCCAGCAGCCAAGATCCGCCCAGGGGGGAAAATAATTCACCCCTCCACTTT.

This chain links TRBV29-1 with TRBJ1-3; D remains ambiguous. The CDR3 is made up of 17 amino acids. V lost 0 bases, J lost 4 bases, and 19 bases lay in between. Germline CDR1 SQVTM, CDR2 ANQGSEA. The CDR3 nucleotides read TGCAGCGTTGAAGACTCGTCAGAGAGGGTGTTGGGAAACACCATATATTTT. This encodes CSVEDSSERVLGNTIYF.